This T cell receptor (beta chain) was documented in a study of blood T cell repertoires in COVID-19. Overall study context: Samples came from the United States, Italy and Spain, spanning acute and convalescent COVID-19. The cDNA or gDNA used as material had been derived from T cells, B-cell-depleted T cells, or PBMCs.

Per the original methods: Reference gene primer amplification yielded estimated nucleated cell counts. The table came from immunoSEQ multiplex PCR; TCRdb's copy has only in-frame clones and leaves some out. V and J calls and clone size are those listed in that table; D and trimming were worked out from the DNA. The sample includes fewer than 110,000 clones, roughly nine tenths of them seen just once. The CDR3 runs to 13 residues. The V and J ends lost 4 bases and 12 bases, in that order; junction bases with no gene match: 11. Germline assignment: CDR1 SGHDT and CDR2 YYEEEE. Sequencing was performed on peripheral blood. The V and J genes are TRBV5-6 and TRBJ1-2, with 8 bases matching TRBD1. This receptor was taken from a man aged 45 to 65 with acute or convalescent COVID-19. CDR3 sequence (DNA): TGTGCCAGCAGCCGTGGGCAGGGGGCTGAGGACACCTTC. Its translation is CASSRGQGAEDTF.